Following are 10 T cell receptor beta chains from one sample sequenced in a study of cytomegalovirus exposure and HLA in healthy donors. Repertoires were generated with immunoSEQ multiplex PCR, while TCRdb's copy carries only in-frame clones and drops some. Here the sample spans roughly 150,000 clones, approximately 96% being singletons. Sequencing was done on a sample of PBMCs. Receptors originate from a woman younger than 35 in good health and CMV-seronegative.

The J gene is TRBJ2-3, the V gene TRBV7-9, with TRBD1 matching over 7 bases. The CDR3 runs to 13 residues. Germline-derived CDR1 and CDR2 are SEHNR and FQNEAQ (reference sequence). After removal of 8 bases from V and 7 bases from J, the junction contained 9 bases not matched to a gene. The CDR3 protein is CASRRTGENTQYF. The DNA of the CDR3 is TGTGCCAGCCGAAGAACAGGGGAAAATACGCAGTATTTT.

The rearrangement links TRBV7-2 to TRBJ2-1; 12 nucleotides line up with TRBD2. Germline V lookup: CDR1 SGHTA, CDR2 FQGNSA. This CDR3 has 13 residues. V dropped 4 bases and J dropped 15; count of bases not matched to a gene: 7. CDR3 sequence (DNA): TGTGCCAGCAGCTCTCTAGCGGGGGGGCCGGTGTTCTTC. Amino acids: CASSSLAGGPVFF.

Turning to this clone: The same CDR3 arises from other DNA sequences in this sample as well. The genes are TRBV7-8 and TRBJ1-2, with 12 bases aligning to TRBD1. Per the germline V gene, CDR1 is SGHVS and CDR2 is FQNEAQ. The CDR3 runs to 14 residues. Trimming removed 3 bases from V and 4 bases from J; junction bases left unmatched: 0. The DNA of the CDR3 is TGTGCCAGCAGCTTGGGACAGGGGGCCTATGGCTACACCTTC. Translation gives CASSLGQGAYGYTF.

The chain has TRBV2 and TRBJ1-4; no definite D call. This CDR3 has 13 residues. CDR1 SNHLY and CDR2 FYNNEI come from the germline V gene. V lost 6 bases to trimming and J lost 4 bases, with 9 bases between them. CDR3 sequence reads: CASSYGVNEKLFF. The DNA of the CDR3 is TGTGCCAGCAGCTACGGGGTTAATGAAAAACTGTTTTTT.

The CDR3 region has the DNA TGTGCCAGTGAGGAGAACTATGGCTACACCTTC. Its translation is CASEENYGYTF. V and J are TRBV19 and TRBJ1-2; D ambiguous. Trimming pared 8 bases from V and 2 bases from J, leaving 6 bases between. The CDR3 is 11 residues long. The germline CDR1 and CDR2 sequences are LNHDA and SQIVND (reference sequence).

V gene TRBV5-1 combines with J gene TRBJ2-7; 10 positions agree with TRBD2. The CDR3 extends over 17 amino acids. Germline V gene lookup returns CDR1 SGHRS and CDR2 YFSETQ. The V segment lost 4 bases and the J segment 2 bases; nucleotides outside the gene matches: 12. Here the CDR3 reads CASSPRASGGLTYEQYF. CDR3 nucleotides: TGCGCCAGCAGCCCAAGGGCTAGCGGGGGCCTTACCTACGAGCAGTACTTC. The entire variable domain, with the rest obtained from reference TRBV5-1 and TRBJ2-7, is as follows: KAGVTQTPRYLIKTRGQQVTLSCSPISGHRSVSWYQQTPGQGLQFLFEYFSETQRNKGNFPGRFSGRQFSNSRSEMNVSTLELGDSALYLCASSPRASGGLTYEQYFGPGTRLTVT.

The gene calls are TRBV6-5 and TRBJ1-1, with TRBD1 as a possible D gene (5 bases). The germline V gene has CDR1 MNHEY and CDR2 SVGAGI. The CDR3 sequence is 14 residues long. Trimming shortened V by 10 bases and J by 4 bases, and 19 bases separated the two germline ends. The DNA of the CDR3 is TGTGCCACCACATTCTCGGGGGGGGGCACTGAAGCTTTCTTT. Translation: CATTFSGGGTEAFF.

The chain's CDR3 is CASRMGTSNTGELFF. CDR3 coding DNA: TGTGCCAGCCGCATGGGGACTAGCAACACCGGGGAGCTGTTTTTT. The gene calls are TRBV4-2 and TRBJ2-2, with 9 positions matching TRBD2. V lost 8 bases, J lost 2 bases, and 6 bases stayed unmatched. Germline CDR1 reads LGHNA; CDR2 reads YNFKEQ. The CDR3 runs to 15 residues.

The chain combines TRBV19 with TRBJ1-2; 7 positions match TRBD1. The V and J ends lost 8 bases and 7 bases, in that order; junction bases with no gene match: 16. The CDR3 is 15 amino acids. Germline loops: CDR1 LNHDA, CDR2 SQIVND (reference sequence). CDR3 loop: CASGPGGRGARGYTF. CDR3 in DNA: TGTGCCAGTGGACCTGGGGGCAGGGGGGCGCGTGGCTACACCTTC.

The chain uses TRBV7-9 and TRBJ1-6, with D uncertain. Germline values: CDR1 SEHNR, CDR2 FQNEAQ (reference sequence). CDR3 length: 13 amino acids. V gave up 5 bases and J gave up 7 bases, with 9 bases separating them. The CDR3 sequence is CASSRGQNSPLHF. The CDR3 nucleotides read TGTGCCAGCAGCCGAGGCCAAAATTCACCCCTCCACTTT.